This entry features one T cell receptor (beta chain) sequence. What it binds is not known. This sample is part of a study of CD8+ T cells in alopecia areata. Looking at the study overall: Treated patients were given oral tofacitinib, which was dosed at 5 to 10 mg twice daily. General study points: Sharing of TCR sequences between patients (possibly for HLA-related reasons) was less clear than in mice.

Trimming removed 5 bases from V and 1 base from J, with 12 bases in between. CDR1 LNHDA and CDR2 SQIVND come from the germline V gene (reference sequence). CDR3 length: 14 amino acids. RNA was isolated and reverse transcribed to cDNA, the sequencing template. Clones were sequenced by immunoSEQ multiplex PCR, and TCRdb holds only the in-frame ones, with some missing. The top ten clones hold 8.5% to 14% of a sample with fewer than 110,000 clones, around 86% of them seen once. Stated treatment: oral pan-JAK inhibitor, 5-10 mg twice daily. Here the sequenced sample was CD8+ T cells sorted from blood, taken between weeks 30 and 35, from a patient treated with tofacitinib. This TCR came from a human donor with alopecia areata. The chain links TRBV19 to TRBJ2-7; D is unclear. CDR3 residues: CASSQDSGSYEQYF. Here the CDR3 DNA reads TGTGCCAGTAGTCAAGACTCCGGATCCTACGAGCAGTACTTC.